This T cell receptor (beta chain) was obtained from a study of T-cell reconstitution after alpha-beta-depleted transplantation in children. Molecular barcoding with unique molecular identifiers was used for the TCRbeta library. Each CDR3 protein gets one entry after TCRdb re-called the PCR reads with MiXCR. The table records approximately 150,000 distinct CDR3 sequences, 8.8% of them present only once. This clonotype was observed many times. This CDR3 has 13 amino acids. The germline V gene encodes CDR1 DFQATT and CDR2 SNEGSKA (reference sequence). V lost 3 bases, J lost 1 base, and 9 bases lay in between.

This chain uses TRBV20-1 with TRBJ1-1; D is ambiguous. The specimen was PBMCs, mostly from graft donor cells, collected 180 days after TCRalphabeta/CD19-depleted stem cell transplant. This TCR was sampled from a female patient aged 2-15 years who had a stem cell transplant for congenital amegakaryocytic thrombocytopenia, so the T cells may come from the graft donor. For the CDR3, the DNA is TGCAGTGCTAGTAGACAAGCGAACACTGAAGCTTTCTTT. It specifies CSASRQANTEAFF.